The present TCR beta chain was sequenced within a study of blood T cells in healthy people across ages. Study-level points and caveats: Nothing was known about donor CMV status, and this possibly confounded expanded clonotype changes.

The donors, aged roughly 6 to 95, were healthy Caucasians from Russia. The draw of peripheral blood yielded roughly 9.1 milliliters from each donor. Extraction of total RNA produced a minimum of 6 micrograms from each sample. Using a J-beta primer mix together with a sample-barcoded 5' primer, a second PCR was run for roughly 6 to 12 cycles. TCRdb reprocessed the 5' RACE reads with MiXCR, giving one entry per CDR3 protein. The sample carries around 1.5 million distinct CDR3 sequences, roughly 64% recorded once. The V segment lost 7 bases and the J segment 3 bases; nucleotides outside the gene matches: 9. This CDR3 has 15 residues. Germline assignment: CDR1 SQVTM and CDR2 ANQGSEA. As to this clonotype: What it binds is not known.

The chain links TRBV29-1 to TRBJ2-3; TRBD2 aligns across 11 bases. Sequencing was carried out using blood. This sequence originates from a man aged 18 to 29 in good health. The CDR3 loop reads CSGEGLAEETDTQYF. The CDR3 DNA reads TGCAGCGGCGAGGGACTAGCGGAAGAAACAGATACGCAGTATTTT.